This T cell receptor (beta chain) came from a study of CD8 T cells in Susac syndrome. Germline CDR1 is MNHEY and CDR2 is SVGEGT. The V and J ends lost 6 bases and 0 bases respectively, with 11 bases between them. CDR3 length: 14 residues. It was with random hexamers that roughly 0.45 to 1 ug RNA was reverse transcribed. Amplification of the TCR beta CDR3 was carried out by immunoSEQ multiplex PCR, which spanned a total of 54 Vbeta and 13 Jbeta segments. TCRdb re-called the immunoSEQ multiplex PCR reads through MiXCR, storing one row per CDR3 protein. The profile shows around 80,000 distinct CDR3 sequences, approximately 93% of them singletons. Recently defined diagnostic criteria classed the Susac syndrome patients as definite or probable. It was negative isolation that provided the CD8+ and CD4+ T cells, whereas TEMRA cells were enriched by FACS.

The chain carries TRBV6-2 or TRBV6-3 and TRBJ1-2; possible D gene TRBD1, 5 bases. Sequenced sample: CD8+ T cells from PBMCs. The sequence was collected from a human donor with Susac syndrome. The chain's CDR3 is CASSDRVANYGYTF. The CDR3 DNA is TGTGCCAGCAGCGACAGAGTCGCTAACTATGGCTACACCTTC.